The 21 T cell receptor beta chains given below trace back to one sample, sequenced in a study of blood T cell repertoires in COVID-19. Clones were sequenced by immunoSEQ multiplex PCR, and TCRdb holds only the in-frame ones, with some missing. Here the sample spans 150,000 to 200,000 clones, less than 90% being singletons. Sample: peripheral blood. These receptors originate from a man aged 55 to 70 with acute or convalescent COVID-19.

The V call is TRBV30, the J call TRBJ2-7, with 10 bases identical to TRBD1. This CDR3 contains 14 residues. V lost 2 bases, J lost 3 bases, and 4 bases stayed unmatched. Germline V CDR1 and CDR2: GTSNPN, SVGIG (reference sequence). Here the CDR3 reads CAWSKGTGDYEQYF. The CDR3 nucleotides are TGTGCCTGGAGTAAGGGGACAGGGGACTACGAGCAGTACTTC. The whole variable domain, filled in from reference TRBV30 and TRBJ2-7, reads SQTIHQWPATLVQPVGSPLSLECTVEGTSNPNLYWYRQAAGRGLQLLFYSVGIGQISSEVPQNLSASRPQDRQFILSSKKLLLSDSGFYLCAWSKGTGDYEQYFGPGTRLTVT.

The V gene is TRBV6-5, the J gene TRBJ2-2; 9 bases fit TRBD1. Trimming at V came to 5 bases and at J to 6 bases, leaving 4 bases not matched to a gene. Germline CDR1 reads MNHEY; CDR2 reads SVGAGI. The CDR3 sequence is 14 residues long. The CDR3 DNA is TGTGCCAGCAGTCCACAGGGGGCATCCGGGGAGCTGTTTTTT. It encodes CASSPQGASGELFF.

The chain couples TRBV10-3 to TRBJ1-1; D is perhaps TRBD1 (5 bases). The germline V gene has CDR1 ENHRY and CDR2 SYGVKD. The CDR3 sequence is 14 residues long. Deletions cut 0 bases from V and 4 bases from J, with 9 bases between. The CDR3 coding sequence is TGTGCCATCAGTGAGTCGTGGGGGGGCACTGAAGCTTTCTTT. This gives the protein CAISESWGGTEAFF.

This clone turned up a few times. CDR3 nucleotides: TGTGCCAGCAGCCACACAGGGGTGTTCACTGAAGCTTTCTTT. It translates to CASSHTGVFTEAFF. The rearrangement uses TRBV3-1 (or the pseudogene TRBV3-2) and TRBJ1-1, with 7 bases aligning to TRBD1. The CDR3 has 14 residues. The trim removed 3 bases at V and 4 bases at J, leaving 5 bases unmatched. The germline V gene has CDR1 LGHDT and CDR2 YNNKEL (reference sequence).

The chain employs TRBV5-1 and TRBJ1-4, with D unclear. This CDR3 is 14 amino acids long. Germline CDR1 reads SGHRS; CDR2 reads YFSETQ. V was shortened by 2 bases and J by 1 base, with 6 bases between the two germline ends. The CDR3 DNA reads TGCGCCAGCAGCTTAGAGGGAACTAATGAAAAACTGTTTTTT. Translating it yields CASSLEGTNEKLFF.

This chain links TRBV7-9 with TRBJ1-2; D is undetermined. The CDR3 contains 17 residues. Germline loops: CDR1 SEHNR, CDR2 FQNEAQ (reference sequence). With 5 bases removed from V and 3 bases from J, the gap between germline ends came to 22 bases. The CDR3 DNA reads TGTGCCAGCAGCCACGGGGAACTCAGGACGTCCCACTATGGCTACACCTTC. This gives the protein CASSHGELRTSHYGYTF.

The V gene is TRBV5-1, the J gene TRBJ2-1; 7 positions match TRBD2. The CDR3 loop spans 15 amino acids. The J segment lost 4 bases and the V segment lost 4 bases, leaving 8 bases of the junction unmatched. CDR1 and CDR2 (germline): SGHRS, YFSETQ. CDR3 DNA: TGCGCCAGCAGCCCCGCGGGAGTCACTTACAATGAGCAGTTCTTC. Translation gives CASSPAGVTYNEQFF.

This clone occurred a few times. The chain is built from TRBV25-1 and TRBJ2-7; D perhaps matches TRBD2 (5 bases). V was cut by 5 bases and J by 0 bases, with 11 bases left in between. This CDR3 region has 14 residues. The germline gives CDR1 MGHDK, CDR2 SYGVNS. The CDR3 coding sequence is TGTGCCAGCAGTCGGGGAACCTACTCCTACGAGCAGTACTTC. Encoded protein: CASSRGTYSYEQYF.

The J gene is TRBJ2-3, the V gene TRBV24-1, with D possibly TRBD2 on 5 matching bases. The CDR3 extends over 17 amino acids. Germline-derived CDR1 and CDR2 are KGHDR and SFDVKD. With 7 bases removed from V and 2 bases from J, the gap between germline ends came to 21 bases. The CDR3, as DNA: TGTGCCACCAGCGGAGGCCGGAGGCAGGAGGACACAGATACGCAGTATTTT. Translating it yields CATSGGRRQEDTDTQYF.

The chain is built from TRBV10-3 and TRBJ2-2; TRBD1 matches at 10 bases. Germline values: CDR1 ENHRY, CDR2 SYGVKD. V lost 0 bases to trimming and J lost 6 bases; unmatched junction nucleotides: 7. The CDR3 spans 17 residues. The CDR3: CAISESRDRGPAGELFF. For the CDR3, the DNA is TGTGCCATCAGTGAGTCGCGGGACAGGGGACCAGCCGGGGAGCTGTTTTTT.

The chain recombines TRBV24-1 with TRBJ1-4; D is unclear. CDR1 is KGHDR and CDR2 is SFDVKD in the germline V gene. The CDR3 spans 12 residues. Trimming stripped 3 bases from V and 8 bases from J, with 6 bases between. CDR3 sequence reads: CATSDPSEKLFF. In DNA, the CDR3 is TGTGCCACCAGTGATCCCTCGGAAAAACTGTTTTTT.

Concerning this clone itself: This specimen includes other DNA sequences encoding the same CDR3. The chain joins TRBV3-1 (or the pseudogene TRBV3-2) to TRBJ2-2; D gene ambiguous. Germline-derived CDR1 and CDR2 are LGHDT and YNNKEL (reference sequence). V gave up 2 bases and J gave up 1 base, with 5 bases separating them. This CDR3 comprises 14 residues. The CDR3 DNA follows: TGTGCCAGCAGCCAATTCAGGAACACCGGGGAGCTGTTTTTT. Residues: CASSQFRNTGELFF.

The chain employs TRBV28 and TRBJ1-5; a weak D match, TRBD1 (5 bases). V was cut by 5 bases and J by 0 bases, with 17 bases left in between. CDR1 MDHEN and CDR2 SYDVKM come from the germline V gene. This CDR3 has 17 residues. CDR3 sequence reads: CASSLDRAGYSNQPQHF. In DNA form, the CDR3 reads TGTGCCAGCAGTCTAGACCGGGCAGGGTATAGCAATCAGCCCCAGCATTTT.

V and J are TRBV11-2 and TRBJ1-1; maybe TRBD1 (6 bases). The CDR3 runs to 14 residues. CDR1 SGHAT and CDR2 FQNNGV come from the germline V gene. V was pared by 3 bases and J by 4 bases, with 12 bases between. The CDR3: CASSLGALSTEAFF. As DNA, the CDR3 is TGTGCCAGCAGCTTGGGGGCGTTGAGCACTGAAGCTTTCTTT.

This chain uses TRBV7-2 with TRBJ2-2; 10 nucleotides agree with TRBD2. CDR3 length: 15 amino acids. CDR1 SGHTA and CDR2 FQGNSA come from the germline V gene. Trimming removed 7 bases from V and 6 bases from J; junction bases left unmatched: 8. In DNA, the CDR3 is TGTGCCAGCAACGTCGGACTAGCGGTGGCCGGGGAGCTGTTTTTT. Translated, it gives CASNVGLAVAGELFF.

Turning to this clone: The same CDR3 arises from other DNA sequences in this sample as well. J is TRBJ1-2 and V is TRBV5-1; D is uncertain. The CDR3 extends over 13 amino acids. V was cut by 4 bases and J by 0 bases, with 7 bases left in between. Germline CDR1 SGHRS, CDR2 YFSETQ. The CDR3 DNA sequence: TGCGCCAGCAGCCCGGGTACTAACTATGGCTACACCTTC. This codes for CASSPGTNYGYTF.

The chain is built from TRBV9 and TRBJ1-5; D gene uncertain. CDR3 length: 14 amino acids. The V and J ends lost 0 bases and 3 bases respectively, with 7 bases between them. CDR1 SGDLS and CDR2 YYNGEE come from the germline V gene. For the CDR3, the DNA is TGTGCCAGCAGCGTAGCCCCAAACAATCAGCCCCAGCATTTT. This codes for CASSVAPNNQPQHF.

This clone was recorded at least ten times. The chain couples TRBV5-5 to TRBJ2-3, with 9 bases lining up with TRBD2. Unmatched junction bases numbered 9, after V lost 5 bases and J lost 5 bases. The CDR3 has 15 amino acids. Germline assignment: CDR1 SGHKS and CDR2 YYEKEE (reference sequence). The DNA of the CDR3 is TGTGCCAGCAGGCGTAGCGGGGGCGCGGTAGATACGCAGTATTTT. Translating gives CASRRSGGAVDTQYF.

The J gene is TRBJ2-5, the V gene TRBV11-3; TRBD1 might be the D (7 bases). Germline-derived CDR1 and CDR2 are SGHNT and YENEEA. The CDR3 is 14 amino acids. The V and J ends lost 3 bases and 5 bases respectively, with 13 bases between them. CDR3 amino acids: CASSLEGAQETQYF. The CDR3 DNA follows: TGTGCCAGCAGCTTGGAGGGGGCTCAGGAGACCCAGTACTTC.

The rearrangement joins TRBV2 to TRBJ1-2, with 8 positions matching TRBD1. This CDR3 region has 14 residues. The germline CDR1 and CDR2 sequences are SNHLY and FYNNEI. The ends lost 5 bases at V and 3 bases at J; junction bases unmatched: 5. The CDR3 DNA is TGTGCCAGCAGTAAGCCAGGGGGCTACTATGGCTACACCTTC. Translating gives CASSKPGGYYGYTF.

The chain combines TRBV10-3 with TRBJ1-1, with D possibly matching TRBD1 (6 bases). CDR1 and CDR2 (germline): ENHRY, SYGVKD. V shed 6 bases and J shed 2 bases, with 10 bases lying between them. This CDR3 region has 13 residues. DNA for the CDR3: TGTGCCATCAGAAACAGGGACAACACTGAAGCTTTCTTT. This codes for CAIRNRDNTEAFF.